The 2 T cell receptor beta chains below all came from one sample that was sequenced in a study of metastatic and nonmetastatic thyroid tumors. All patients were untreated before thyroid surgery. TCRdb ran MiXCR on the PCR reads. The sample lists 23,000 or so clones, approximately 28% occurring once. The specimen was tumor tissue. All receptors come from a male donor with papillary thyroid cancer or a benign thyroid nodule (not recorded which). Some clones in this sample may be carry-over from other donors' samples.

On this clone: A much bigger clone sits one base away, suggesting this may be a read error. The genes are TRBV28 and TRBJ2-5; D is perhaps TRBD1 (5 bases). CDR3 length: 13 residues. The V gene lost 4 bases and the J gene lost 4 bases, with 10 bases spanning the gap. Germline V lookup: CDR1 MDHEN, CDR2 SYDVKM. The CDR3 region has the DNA TGTGCCAGCAGTTCCAGGGTGGCAGAGACCCAGTACTTC. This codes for CASSSRVAETQYF.

CDR3 nucleotides: TGTGCTAGTGGTCTCGGACGGTCTGGGGCCAACGTCCTGACTTTC. It specifies CASGLGRSGANVLTF. The V gene is TRBV12-5, the J gene TRBJ2-6; D not certain. Between the trimmed V and J ends, which lost 5 bases and 1 base, there was a span of 9 bases. Germline V lookup: CDR1 LGHNT, CDR2 FRNRAP. The length of the CDR3 is 15 residues.